What follows are 27 T cell receptor beta chains derived from one specimen sequenced in a study of blood T cell repertoires in COVID-19. Only in-frame clones appear in the TCRdb table, and some are missing; sequencing was by immunoSEQ multiplex PCR. The table shows about 250,000 clones, with 85% to 90% occurring only once. Sequenced input: PBMCs or T cells enriched from blood (not recorded which). The receptors here all came from a man between 40 and 49 years old who had recovered from COVID-19.

The count of this clone is one. This chain connects TRBV11-3 to TRBJ2-5, with 9 positions matching TRBD1. V lost 1 base, J lost 4 bases, and 4 bases stayed unmatched. Germline V gives CDR1 SGHNT, CDR2 YENEEA. The CDR3 consists of 15 residues. CDR3 DNA: TGTGCCAGCAGCTTAGGGACAGGGGAATCAGAGACCCAGTACTTC. Translated, it gives CASSLGTGESETQYF.

In regard to this clone: Because the CDR3's place on the DNA is in doubt, the DNA is left out and the CDR3 is given as listed by TCRdb. The rearrangement links TRBV12-3 or TRBV12-4 to TRBJ1-4; the D segment call TRBD1 is taken from the table without a DNA check. The CDR3 extends over 11 residues, inclusive of both ends. This CDR3 is CASSFGTGIFF.

The V call is TRBV10-3, the J call TRBJ2-3, with 8 bases that match TRBD2. Per the germline V gene, CDR1 is ENHRY and CDR2 is SYGVKD. V trimming: 4 bases; J trimming: 1 base; junction bases outside the gene matches: 10. The CDR3 covers 17 residues. The CDR3 reads CAISGTTATSGTDTQYF. In DNA form, the CDR3 reads TGTGCCATCAGTGGAACTACTGCGACTAGCGGCACAGATACGCAGTATTTT.

The chain recombines TRBV19 with TRBJ1-3; D not certain. From germline, CDR1 is LNHDA and CDR2 SQIVND (reference sequence). The CDR3 loop spans 11 amino acids. Trimming shortened V by 3 bases and J by 6 bases, and 3 bases separated the two germline ends. The DNA of the CDR3 is TGTGCCAGTAGTATCATAAACACCATATATTTT. Translation: CASSIINTIYF.

The chain joins TRBV9 to TRBJ1-2, with D possibly being TRBD1 (6 bases). Germline lookup yields CDR1 SGDLS and CDR2 YYNGEE. The CDR3 contains 13 residues. Trimming took 0 bases from V and 4 from J, leaving 7 bases between them. The CDR3 DNA is TGTGCCAGCAGCGTAGCGGACAGCTATGGCTACACCTTC. Translated: CASSVADSYGYTF.

J is TRBJ1-1 and V is TRBV29-1; tentatively, D is TRBD1 (6 bases). The CDR3 totals 12 residues. With 5 bases removed from V and 3 bases from J, the gap between germline ends came to 10 bases. Germline-derived CDR1 and CDR2 are SQVTM and ANQGSEA. The CDR3 nucleotides read TGCAGCGTTTCGCAGGGGCACACTGAAGCTTTCTTT. Its protein is CSVSQGHTEAFF.

The V and J genes are TRBV18 and TRBJ2-3, with 10 nucleotides matching TRBD2. Losses at the gene ends were 2 bases for V and 5 bases for J; bases not matched to a gene: 7. The V gene's germline CDR1 is KGHSH and CDR2 LQKENI. This CDR3 is 16 amino acids long. The DNA of the CDR3 is TGTGCCAGCTCACCAGAAAGCGGGGGGGCCTTAGATACGCAGTATTTT. It specifies CASSPESGGALDTQYF.

The rearrangement joins TRBV19 to TRBJ1-1; tentatively, D is TRBD1 (5 bases). The CDR3 is 14 residues long. Germline V CDR1 and CDR2: LNHDA, SQIVND (reference sequence). Deletions cut 6 bases from V and 2 bases from J, with 13 bases between. This CDR3 reads CASSRGGGNTEAFF. CDR3 bases: TGTGCCAGTAGCCGCGGGGGGGGAAACACTGAAGCTTTCTTT.

This CDR3 reads CASSGTGPHTGELFF. Written as DNA, the CDR3 is TGTGCCAGCAGTGGGACAGGGCCACACACCGGGGAGCTGTTTTTT. J is TRBJ2-2 and V is TRBV28, with 9 nucleotides matching TRBD1. CDR1 is MDHEN, CDR2 SYDVKM, per germline. J lost 3 bases, V lost 5 bases, and 4 bases had no gene match. The CDR3 has 15 residues.

This CDR3 is CASSGTVAGNTIYF. CDR3 DNA sequence: TGTGCCAGCAGCGGAACAGTTGCAGGAAACACCATATATTTT. The gene calls are TRBV9 and TRBJ1-3, with D hard to call. The germline gives CDR1 SGDLS, CDR2 YYNGEE. The CDR3 loop spans 14 amino acids. Trimming took off 3 bases at V and 4 bases at J, with 11 bases between the two ends.

V and J are TRBV28 and TRBJ2-2, with 7 bases identical to TRBD1. The CDR3 is 18 residues long. The V and J ends lost 1 base and 0 bases, in that order; junction bases with no gene match: 8. In germline, CDR1 is MDHEN, CDR2 SYDVKM. CDR3 bases: TGTGCCAGCAGTTTATTTGGGACAGCCTTCGCGAACACCGGGGAGCTGTTTTTT. It yields the protein CASSLFGTAFANTGELFF.

The CDR3 DNA sequence: TGTGCCAGCAGCTTAGCGTTCGGAGCAGGGGGCGCATTAAGGTATGGCTACACCTTC. Amino acid sequence: CASSLAFGAGGALRYGYTF. V is TRBV7-9 and J is TRBJ1-2; 8 nucleotides agree with TRBD1. Germline loops: CDR1 SEHNR, CDR2 FQNEAQ (reference sequence). V gave up 0 bases and J gave up 5 bases; unmatched junction bases: 17. CDR3 length: 19 amino acids.

This clone is a singleton in its sample. The chain couples TRBV7-8 to TRBJ1-2, with 9 bases that match TRBD1. The CDR3 covers 15 residues. CDR1 and CDR2 (germline): SGHVS, FQNEAQ. The V gene end was trimmed by 5 bases and the J gene end by 5 bases; junction bases not matched to a gene: 9. The CDR3 coding sequence is TGTGCCAGCAGCCCACGGGGGACAGGGCAATATGGCTACACCTTC. It specifies CASSPRGTGQYGYTF.

Remarks on this clone: Within the sample, other DNA sequences also encode this same CDR3. The genes are TRBV18 and TRBJ1-5; D gene uncertain. Germline V gene lookup returns CDR1 KGHSH and CDR2 LQKENI. Trimming took 3 bases from V and 4 from J, leaving 7 bases between them. The CDR3 extends over 13 amino acids. CDR3 protein: CASSPDRNQPQHF. The CDR3 nucleotides are TGTGCCAGCTCACCCGATAGAAATCAGCCCCAGCATTTT.

The genes are TRBV28 and TRBJ2-5; no clear D. Looked up from germline, CDR1 is MDHEN and CDR2 is SYDVKM. V dropped 5 bases and J dropped 7 bases, with 20 bases sitting between them. This CDR3 spans 15 amino acids. The CDR3 here is CASSITELRRGTQYF. DNA of the CDR3: TGTGCCAGCAGTATTACGGAGCTCCGGCGTGGGACCCAGTACTTC.

This sequence joins TRBV11-3 and TRBJ2-1; 9 positions match TRBD1. The germline gives CDR1 SGHNT, CDR2 YENEEA. After removal of 3 bases from V and 6 bases from J, the junction contained 0 bases not matched to a gene. The CDR3 covers 13 residues. The CDR3 loop reads CASSLTGGNEQFF. Here the CDR3 DNA reads TGTGCCAGCAGCTTGACAGGGGGCAATGAGCAGTTCTTC.

V and J are TRBV6-4 and TRBJ2-1, with 13 bases fitting TRBD2. Germline V CDR1 and CDR2: MRHNA, SNTAGT. With V trimmed by 3 bases and J by 9 bases, 5 bases remained unmatched. The CDR3 runs to 15 residues. This CDR3 reads CASSELAGGVGEQFF. DNA for the CDR3: TGTGCCAGCAGTGAACTAGCGGGAGGGGTGGGTGAGCAGTTCTTC.

The V gene is TRBV3-1 (or the pseudogene TRBV3-2), the J gene TRBJ2-5; 10 bases are a match to TRBD2. There are 13 residues in the CDR3. V was pared by 4 bases and J by 7 bases, with 3 bases of the junction left unmatched. The germline CDR1 and CDR2 sequences are LGHDT and YNNKEL (reference sequence). CDR3 sequence (DNA): TGTGCCAGCAGCCCGAGCGGGAGGGGGACCCAGTACTTC. It specifies CASSPSGRGTQYF.

V and J are TRBV5-1 and TRBJ2-3, with TRBD1 matching 7 bases. The germline V gene encodes CDR1 SGHRS and CDR2 YFSETQ. This CDR3 comprises 16 residues. The V segment lost 0 bases and the J segment 2 bases; nucleotides outside the gene matches: 6. The CDR3 protein is CASSLETGYATDTQYF. The CDR3 DNA is TGCGCCAGCAGCTTGGAGACAGGGTATGCCACAGATACGCAGTATTTT.

The rearrangement joins TRBV9 to TRBJ1-1; possible D gene TRBD1, 6 bases. The germline V gene has CDR1 SGDLS and CDR2 YYNGEE. The V gene lost 1 base and the J gene lost 1 base, with 8 bases spanning the gap. The CDR3 spans 14 residues. The CDR3 loop is CASSVRGGNTEAFF. The CDR3 region has the DNA TGTGCCAGCAGCGTACGAGGGGGGAACACTGAAGCTTTCTTT.

For the CDR3, the DNA is TGTGCCAGCAGCTACGGGGGGTTTCAGCCCCAGCATTTT. It is translated as CASSYGGFQPQHF. The chain carries TRBV5-4 and TRBJ1-5; possibly TRBD1 for D (5 bases). CDR1 is SGHNT, CDR2 YYREEE, per germline (reference sequence). The V and J ends lost 3 bases and 6 bases respectively, with 10 bases between them. The CDR3 consists of 13 residues. Complete variable domain (other parts from reference TRBV5-4 and TRBJ1-5): ETGVTQSPTHLIKTRGQQVTLRCSSQSGHNTVSWYQQALGQGPQFIFQYYREEENGRGNFPPRFSGLQFPNYSSELNVNALELDDSALYLCASSYGGFQPQHFGDGTRLSIL.

The V and J genes are TRBV25-1 and TRBJ1-5; D remains ambiguous. The CDR3 contains 13 residues. Trimming removed 5 bases at V and 3 bases at J, with 8 bases between. Germline V gene sequence: CDR1 MGHDK, CDR2 SYGVNS. The CDR3 DNA follows: TGTGCCAGCAGTAGCGGTGTCAATCAGCCCCAGCATTTT. Protein sequence: CASSSGVNQPQHF.

This clone was observed a few times. The chain employs TRBV10-2 and TRBJ1-1, with TRBD1 identical over 8 bases. The germline V gene has CDR1 WSHSY and CDR2 SAAADI. This CDR3 has 13 residues. The V and J ends lost 6 bases and 4 bases, in that order; junction bases with no gene match: 4. The chain's CDR3 is CASREQGGTEAFF. CDR3 nucleotides: TGCGCCAGCAGGGAACAGGGGGGCACTGAAGCTTTCTTT.

This chain links TRBV30 with TRBJ2-3; D might be TRBD2 (7 bases). V was shortened by 2 bases and J by 5 bases, with 17 bases between the two germline ends. Germline lookup yields CDR1 GTSNPN and CDR2 SVGIG (reference sequence). The CDR3 length is 15 residues. CDR3 nucleotide sequence: TGTGCCTGGAGTTCTCTCGGGGGGCAAGGAGATACGCAGTATTTT. It encodes CAWSSLGGQGDTQYF.

The V gene is TRBV12-3 or TRBV12-4, the J gene TRBJ2-3, with D possibly being TRBD2 (5 bases). Trimming took off 3 bases at V and 5 bases at J, with 6 bases between the two ends. The CDR3 contains 12 residues. CDR3 loop: CASSFEGDTQYF. The CDR3 nucleotides read TGTGCCAGCAGTTTTGAGGGAGATACGCAGTATTTT.

The V call is TRBV20-1, the J call TRBJ1-1; D ambiguous. Germline V gene sequence: CDR1 DFQATT, CDR2 SNEGSKA (reference sequence). The CDR3 contains 13 residues. Deletions cut 3 bases from V and 5 bases from J, with 13 bases between. The CDR3 reads CSASWPERTEAFF. As DNA, the CDR3 is TGCAGTGCTAGTTGGCCCGAGAGGACTGAAGCTTTCTTT.

The gene calls are TRBV5-6 and TRBJ1-3; D is possibly TRBD1 (6 bases). Germline V gene data show CDR1 as SGHDT and CDR2 as YYEEEE. The CDR3 sequence is 17 residues long. The V end lost 0 bases, the J end lost 0 bases, and 13 bases lay between the germline ends. The CDR3 reads CASSLEGHDFSGNTIYF. The CDR3, as DNA: TGTGCCAGCAGCTTGGAGGGACACGACTTCTCTGGAAACACCATATATTTT.